Described below is a single TCR beta chain sequence and its context. The antigen remains undetermined. Trimming took 0 bases from V and 0 from J, leaving 4 bases between them. Germline loops: CDR1 SGHDT, CDR2 YYEEEE. CDR3 length: 15 amino acids. The entry originates in a study of cytomegalovirus exposure and HLA in healthy donors. General study findings and limits: In a later analysis, HLA-associated TCR beta chains were more clonally expanded than equally common others. In vitro confirmation showed three CMV-associated chains to be CMV antigen specific.

60 Vbeta and 13 Jbeta primers were used in PCR. Profiling relied on immunoSEQ multiplex PCR, and the TCRdb table lists in-frame clones only, not all of them. The table has about 170,000 clones, around four fifths seen once. Sequenced material: PBMCs. V usage is TRBV5-6 and J usage is TRBJ2-6, with D hard to call. This sequence was found in a boy aged 2-9 years in good health and CMV-seronegative. The CDR3 coding sequence is TGTGCCAGCAGCTTGGCGGTCTCTGGGGCCAACGTCCTGACTTTC. It is translated as CASSLAVSGANVLTF.